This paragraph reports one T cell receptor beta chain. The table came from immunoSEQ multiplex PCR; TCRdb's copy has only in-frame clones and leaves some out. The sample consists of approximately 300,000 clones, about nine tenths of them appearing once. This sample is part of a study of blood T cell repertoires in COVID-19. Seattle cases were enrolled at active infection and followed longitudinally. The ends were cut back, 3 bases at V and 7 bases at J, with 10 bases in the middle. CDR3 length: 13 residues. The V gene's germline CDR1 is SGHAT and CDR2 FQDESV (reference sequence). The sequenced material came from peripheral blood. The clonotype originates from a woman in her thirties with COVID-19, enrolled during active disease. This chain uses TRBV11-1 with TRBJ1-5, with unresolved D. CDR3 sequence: CASSFWPGQPQHF. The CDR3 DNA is TGTGCCAGCAGCTTCTGGCCGGGGCAGCCCCAGCATTTT.